This T cell receptor (beta chain) was captured by sequencing in a study of Ad26.COV2.S vaccination and SARS-CoV-2 variants. In the study overall: The Ad26.COV2.S arm of the COV1001 trial was where the donor was placed. Donor got 5x10^10 or 1x10^11 viral particles of Ad26.COV2.S.

Study-wide results and limits: Higher spike-specific TCR breadth was found in vaccine recipients than in placebo recipients.

On this clone itself: Its antigen is currently unknown. The same CDR3 also results from other DNA sequences found in this sample.

After removal of 3 bases from V and 4 bases from J, the junction contained 2 bases not matched to a gene. In germline, CDR1 is KGHSH, CDR2 LQKENI. CDR3 size: 15 residues. Treatment here: 15 to 20 received Ad26.COV2.S at low or high dose, single or two shots; several received placebo; per-sample allocation not given. All samples were drawn on day 63, counting from the first vaccine or placebo injection. A Boston adult aged 18-55 years was the donor. Assay: immunoSEQ multiplex PCR; the TCRdb copy retains only in-frame clones and omits some. This sample has 430,000 or so clones; 90% occur once, and the top ten carry 12%.

This chain links TRBV18 with TRBJ2-7; 14 positions match TRBD2. The source of this sequence is a person between 18 and 65 years old who received the Ad26.COV2.S COVID-19 vaccine or a placebo. The material sequenced was peripheral blood, taken in a trial of Ad26.COV2.S vaccine versus placebo. CDR3 amino acids: CASSPGTSGSYEQYF. CDR3 in DNA: TGTGCCAGCTCACCTGGGACTAGCGGGAGTTACGAGCAGTACTTC.